The 27 T cell receptor beta chains in this list originate from one sample, sequenced in a study of cytomegalovirus exposure and HLA in healthy donors. Both 60 Vbeta primers and 13 Jbeta primers went into the PCR. Assay: immunoSEQ multiplex PCR; the TCRdb copy retains only in-frame clones and omits some. The sample lists under 250,000 clones, around 80% occurring once. Material for sequencing was PBMCs. The receptor source for this set is a man aged 25-45 years in good health and CMV-seronegative.

J is TRBJ2-7 and V is TRBV5-1, with 14 bases fitting TRBD2. This CDR3 has 17 residues. CDR1 SGHRS and CDR2 YFSETQ come from the germline V gene. The trim removed 3 bases at V and 6 bases at J, leaving 11 bases unmatched. The CDR3: CASSSGLAGAGAVEQYF. The CDR3 DNA reads as TGCGCCAGCAGCTCGGGACTAGCGGGAGCTGGGGCGGTCGAGCAGTACTTC.

The V gene is TRBV19, the J gene TRBJ2-7, with TRBD2 as a possible D gene (5 bases). V lost 6 bases and J 2 bases, leaving 14 bases between the germline ends. Per germline, CDR1 LNHDA and CDR2 SQIVND (reference sequence). The CDR3 runs 14 residues. The CDR3 bases are TGTGCCAGTAGCCTTGCCGAGACTACCTACGAGCAGTACTTC. As protein: CASSLAETTYEQYF.

V is TRBV9 and J is TRBJ2-5; a weak D match, TRBD1 (5 bases). This CDR3 comprises 15 residues. Germline values: CDR1 SGDLS, CDR2 YYNGEE. Between the trimmed V and J ends, which lost 3 bases and 4 bases, there was a span of 16 bases. The CDR3 region is CASSARQSLGETQYF. CDR3 DNA: TGTGCCAGCAGCGCCCGACAGTCACTTGGAGAGACCCAGTACTTC.

The chain joins TRBV5-1 to TRBJ2-5, with 11 bases identical to TRBD2. The V and J ends lost 0 bases and 2 bases, in that order; junction bases with no gene match: 6. The CDR3 is 17 amino acids. Per germline, CDR1 SGHRS and CDR2 YFSETQ. The CDR3 bases are TGCGCCAGCAGCTTGGGACTAGCGGGATTTACTCAAGAGACCCAGTACTTC. This codes for CASSLGLAGFTQETQYF.

The chain's CDR3 is CASSYATKGTEAFF. CDR3 bases: TGTGCCAGCAGTTACGCGACCAAGGGGACTGAAGCTTTCTTT. This chain connects TRBV6-5 to TRBJ1-1, with D perhaps TRBD1 (5 bases). CDR3 length: 14 amino acids. V gave up 2 bases and J gave up 5 bases, with 12 bases separating them. Germline lookup yields CDR1 MNHEY and CDR2 SVGAGI.

This clone turned up a few times. The chain employs TRBV10-3 and TRBJ2-7; the D is unclear. CDR3 length: 12 residues. The germline V gene has CDR1 ENHRY and CDR2 SYGVKD. V dropped 0 bases and J dropped 5 bases, with 5 bases sitting between them. In nucleotides, the CDR3 is TGTGCCATCAGTGAGTCCACAAACGAGCAGTACTTC. Its translation: CAISESTNEQYF.

The V gene is TRBV6-5, the J gene TRBJ2-3, with a tentative D call TRBD2 (6 bases). Germline CDR1 is MNHEY and CDR2 is SVGAGI. V lost 2 bases and J 1 base, leaving 13 bases between the germline ends. CDR3 length: 16 residues. The CDR3 sequence: CASSYEVTSGTDTQYF. The CDR3, as DNA: TGTGCCAGCAGTTACGAGGTGACTAGTGGCACAGATACGCAGTATTTT.

In the case of this clone: The conserved phenylalanine or tryptophan is not found at the CDR3 terminus, so this likely reflects a read error. The DNA is left out, because the CDR3 cannot be placed on it with certainty; the CDR3 is given as TCRdb lists it. The chain combines TRBV2 with TRBJ2-7; the table's D call, TRBD2, has no DNA check behind it. Germline V lookup: CDR1 SNHLY, CDR2 FYNNEI. The CDR3 comprises 14 residues, both ends counted. CDR3 loop: CASNLGGSGSILTI.

J is TRBJ1-5 and V is TRBV2, with TRBD1 as a possible D gene (6 bases). V was pared by 10 bases and J by 8 bases, with 15 bases between. Germline CDR1 and CDR2: SNHLY and FYNNEI. This CDR3 spans 12 amino acids. CDR3 in amino acids: CATTQGREPQHF. CDR3 DNA sequence: TGTGCCACCACACAGGGCCGCGAGCCCCAGCATTTT.

V gene TRBV9 combines with J gene TRBJ2-2; D remains ambiguous. The germline V gene has CDR1 SGDLS and CDR2 YYNGEE. This CDR3 has 15 residues. V was cut by 2 bases and J by 0 bases, with 8 bases left in between. CDR3 coding DNA: TGTGCCAGCAGCGTGAGGAGTACGAACACCGGGGAGCTGTTTTTT. It yields the protein CASSVRSTNTGELFF.

The chain couples TRBV11-2 to TRBJ2-5, with 9 bases matching TRBD2. J gave up 5 bases and V 4 bases, and 8 bases lay outside the gene matches. Germline V lookup: CDR1 SGHAT, CDR2 FQNNGV. CDR3 length equals 15 residues. The CDR3 sequence: CASSSVAGARETQYF. CDR3 nucleotides: TGTGCCAGCAGCTCCGTAGCGGGAGCCAGGGAGACCCAGTACTTC. Together with reference TRBV11-2 and TRBJ2-5, the CDR3 gives the full variable domain: EAGVAQSPRYKIIEKRQSVAFWCNPISGHATLYWYQQILGQGPKLLIQFQNNGVVDDSQLPKDRFSAERLKGVDSTLKIQPAKLEDSAVYLCASSSVAGARETQYFGPGTRLLVL.

This chain links TRBV28 with TRBJ1-1, with a tentative D call TRBD1 (6 bases). The CDR3 is 13 amino acids. V lost 6 bases, J lost 0 bases, and 8 bases lay in between. Germline V gives CDR1 MDHEN, CDR2 SYDVKM. CDR3 sequence (DNA): TGTGCCAGCAGGGACAGAATGAACACTGAAGCTTTCTTT. Protein sequence: CASRDRMNTEAFF.

This chain connects TRBV4-1 to TRBJ1-4; D call uncertain. Trimming removed 7 bases at V and 7 bases at J, with 7 bases between. There are 11 residues in the CDR3. Germline lookup yields CDR1 MGHRA and CDR2 YSYEKL. CDR3 loop: CASTLGEKLFF. CDR3 nucleotides: TGCGCCAGCACCCTCGGTGAAAAACTGTTTTTT.

J is TRBJ1-2 and V is TRBV7-9; possible D gene TRBD1, 6 bases. V gave up 5 bases and J gave up 6 bases, with 13 bases separating them. From germline, CDR1 is SEHNR and CDR2 FQNEAQ (reference sequence). The CDR3 is 13 residues long. CDR3 sequence reads: CASSKGGADGYTF. The CDR3 coding sequence is TGTGCCAGCAGCAAAGGGGGGGCGGATGGCTACACCTTC.

The CDR3 DNA reads TGTGCCAGCTCATCTCTGCCAGGGGGTGGCTACGAGCAGTACTTC. Residues: CASSSLPGGGYEQYF. This sequence joins TRBV18 and TRBJ2-7; TRBD1 matches at 7 bases. V shed 5 bases and J 3 bases; nucleotides not matched to a gene: 10. The CDR3 has 15 residues. Germline V CDR1 and CDR2: KGHSH, LQKENI.

This rearrangement joins TRBV7-2 to TRBJ2-7; D unresolved. The CDR3 has 12 amino acids. V was shortened by 1 base and J by 6 bases, with 7 bases between the two germline ends. CDR1 SGHTA and CDR2 FQGNSA come from the germline V gene. The CDR3 region is CASSLGLVEQYF. The DNA for the CDR3 is TGTGCCAGCAGCTTAGGGCTTGTCGAGCAGTACTTC.

The J gene is TRBJ2-5, the V gene TRBV5-1, with a tentative D call TRBD2 (5 bases). Germline V gene data show CDR1 as SGHRS and CDR2 as YFSETQ. Trimming shortened V by 2 bases and J by 7 bases, and 18 bases separated the two germline ends. The CDR3 extends over 15 amino acids. The DNA of the CDR3 is TGCGCCAGCAGCTTACCGGAGGTGGAGCTGGCGACCCAGTACTTC. Protein product: CASSLPEVELATQYF.

This rearrangement joins TRBV5-1 to TRBJ2-5, with 8 bases aligning to TRBD2. The DNA matches TRBJ2-7 better at its end, which makes the J call doubtful. Germline V CDR1 and CDR2: SGHRS, YFSETQ. The CDR3 has 15 residues. The CDR3 DNA follows: TGCGCCAGCAGCTTGTTACTAGCGGCAAACTACGAGCAGTACTTC. Its translation: CASSLLLAANYEQYF.

The chain links TRBV13 to TRBJ2-5; D is perhaps TRBD2 (6 bases). V was shortened by 5 bases and J by 5 bases, with 18 bases between the two germline ends. CDR3 length equals 15 residues. Germline values: CDR1 PRHDT, CDR2 FYEKMQ (reference sequence). The CDR3 DNA reads as TGTGCCAGCAGCCCCCTTTGGGGGAGGAAGGAGACCCAGTACTTC. Translation gives CASSPLWGRKETQYF.

The V and J genes are TRBV29-1 and TRBJ1-2; 12 nucleotides match TRBD1. The CDR3 consists of 13 residues. V dropped 6 bases and J dropped 8; count of bases not matched to a gene: 7. In germline, CDR1 is SQVTM, CDR2 ANQGSEA. CDR3 sequence reads: CSVTTGTGGGYTF. The CDR3 region has the DNA TGCAGCGTCACGACTGGGACAGGGGGCGGCTACACCTTC.

V gene TRBV4-1 combines with J gene TRBJ2-6; D is unclear. There are 16 residues in the CDR3. The V gene lost 1 base and the J gene lost 2 bases, with 9 bases spanning the gap. In germline, CDR1 is MGHRA, CDR2 YSYEKL. CDR3: CASSQGILAGANVLTF. In nucleotides, the CDR3 is TGCGCCAGCAGCCAAGGCATCCTAGCTGGGGCCAACGTCCTGACTTTC.

The rearrangement uses TRBV15 and TRBJ1-4; TRBD1 agrees at 7 bases. The CDR3 sequence is 15 residues long. Germline loops: CDR1 LNHNV, CDR2 YYDKDF (reference sequence). After removal of 3 bases from V and 8 bases from J, the junction contained 9 bases not matched to a gene. The CDR3 DNA follows: TGTGCCACCAGCAGGATGACAGGGTTAGAGGAAAAACTGTTTTTT. Its protein is CATSRMTGLEEKLFF. Using reference TRBV15 and TRBJ1-4 for the parts outside the CDR3, the full variable domain is DAMVIQNPRYQVTQFGKPVTLSCSQTLNHNVMYWYQQKSSQAPKLLFHYYDKDFNNEADTPDNFQSRRPNTSFCFLDIRSPGLGDTAMYLCATSRMTGLEEKLFFGSGTQLSVL.

The V call is TRBV9, the J call TRBJ2-1; perhaps TRBD2 as D (5 bases). Per germline, CDR1 SGDLS and CDR2 YYNGEE. This CDR3 is 15 amino acids long. Trimming cost V 2 bases and J 4 bases, with 13 bases left between them. The CDR3 nucleotides read TGTGCCAGCAGCGTGAGACCGAGGGAATACAATGAGCAGTTCTTC. Amino acids: CASSVRPREYNEQFF.

This clone has only one observation. One junction end does not reproduce the germline sequence, and a read error may be involved. The chain employs TRBV7-9 and TRBJ2-1, with D maybe TRBD1 (7 bases). The CDR3 sequence is 14 residues long. CDR1 SEHNR and CDR2 FQNEAQ come from the germline V gene (reference sequence). The CDR3 sequence is CASRLGSEGAEQFF. DNA of the CDR3: TGTGCCAGCAGGTTAGGCTCGGAGGGGGCTGAGCAGTTCTTC.

This chain uses TRBV10-3 with TRBJ1-3; TRBD1 is a possible D gene (5 bases). CDR3 length: 16 residues. Trimming stripped 1 base from V and 0 bases from J, with 10 bases between. Germline V gene lookup returns CDR1 ENHRY and CDR2 SYGVKD. In DNA, the CDR3 is TGTGCCATCAGTGAGTTCAGGGCCGTCTCTGGAAACACCATATATTTT. This gives the protein CAISEFRAVSGNTIYF.

The rearrangement links TRBV5-1 to TRBJ2-1; 7 bases line up with TRBD2. This CDR3 contains 15 residues. With V trimmed by 0 bases and J by 0 bases, 0 bases remained unmatched. Germline V gene sequence: CDR1 SGHRS, CDR2 YFSETQ. The CDR3 DNA reads TGCGCCAGCAGCTTGGGCGGGAGCTCCTACAATGAGCAGTTCTTC. It encodes CASSLGGSSYNEQFF. The whole variable domain, filled in from reference TRBV5-1 and TRBJ2-1, reads KAGVTQTPRYLIKTRGQQVTLSCSPISGHRSVSWYQQTPGQGLQFLFEYFSETQRNKGNFPGRFSGRQFSNSRSEMNVSTLELGDSALYLCASSLGGSSYNEQFFGPGTRLTVL.

V gene TRBV6-6 combines with J gene TRBJ2-3; TRBD1 matches 8 bases. This CDR3 has 16 amino acids. Germline V CDR1 and CDR2: MNHNY, SVGAGI (reference sequence). V lost 6 bases and J lost 0; bases outside the gene matches: 8. The DNA for the CDR3 is TGTGCCAGCAGGCAGGGACAGGAGTTAAGCACAGATACGCAGTATTTT. This sequence encodes CASRQGQELSTDTQYF.